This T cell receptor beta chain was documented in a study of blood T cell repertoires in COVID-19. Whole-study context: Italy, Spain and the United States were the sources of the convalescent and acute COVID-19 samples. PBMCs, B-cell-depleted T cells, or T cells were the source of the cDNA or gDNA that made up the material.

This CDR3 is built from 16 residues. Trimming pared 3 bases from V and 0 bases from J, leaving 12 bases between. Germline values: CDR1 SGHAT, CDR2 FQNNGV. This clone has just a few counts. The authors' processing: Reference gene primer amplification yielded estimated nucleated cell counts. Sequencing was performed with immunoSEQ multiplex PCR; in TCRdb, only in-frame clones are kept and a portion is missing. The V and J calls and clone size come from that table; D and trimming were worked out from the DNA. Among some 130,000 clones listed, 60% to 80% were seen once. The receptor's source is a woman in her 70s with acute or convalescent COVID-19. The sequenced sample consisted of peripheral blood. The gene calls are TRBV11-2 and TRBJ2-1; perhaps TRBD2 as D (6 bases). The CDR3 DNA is TGTGCCAGCAGCTTCAGCGGGCACAGCTCCTACAATGAGCAGTTCTTC. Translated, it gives CASSFSGHSSYNEQFF.